The 10 T cell receptor beta chains reported below all come from one sample, sequenced in a study of CXCR3-negative and CXCR3-positive naive CD8 T cells. The authors made the TRB cDNA libraries by 5' RACE using UMI labels. TCRdb re-analyzed the 5' RACE reads; it lists each CDR3 protein once, without DNA. The sample table includes approximately 83,000 distinct CDR3 sequences. Sequenced material: naive CXCR3- CD8+ T cells from blood. Specified subset: CD45RO-CCR7+CD27+CD95- naive CD8+ T cells lacking CXCR3 (TNR3-). The receptor set was obtained from a human donor in good health. Some clones in this sample may be carry-over from other donors' samples.

The chain recombines TRBV6-2 or TRBV6-3 with TRBJ2-2; no DNA is available, so the TRBD2 call from TCRdb remains unchecked. The CDR3 spans 17 residues. Germline V CDR1 and CDR2: MNHEY, SVGEGT. CDR3 region: CASSSWSERGGAGELFF.

The chain employs TRBV5-5 and TRBJ2-1; without DNA, the TCRdb call of TRBD2 cannot be checked. The CDR3 covers 14 residues. Looked up from germline, CDR1 is SGHKS and CDR2 is YYEKEE (reference sequence). The CDR3 sequence is CASSSPFGGHEQFF.

The chain couples TRBV30 to TRBJ2-7; TCRdb's D call of TRBD1 is untestable without DNA. Per germline, CDR1 GTSNPN and CDR2 SVGIG (reference sequence). This CDR3 region has 13 residues. The CDR3 here is CAWSHGTVYEQYF. The complete variable domain, with remaining parts taken from reference TRBV30 and TRBJ2-7, reads SQTIHQWPATLVQPVGSPLSLECTVEGTSNPNLYWYRQAAGRGLQLLFYSVGIGQISSEVPQNLSASRPQDRQFILSSKKLLLSDSGFYLCAWSHGTVYEQYFGPGTRLTVT.

V and J are TRBV9 and TRBJ2-2. The CDR3 has 13 residues. Germline assignment: CDR1 SGDLS and CDR2 YYNGEE. CDR3: CASARPNTGELFF.

V usage is TRBV20-1 and J usage is TRBJ2-5. The CDR3 has 16 amino acids. CDR1 and CDR2 from the germline V gene are DFQATT and SNEGSKA (reference sequence). CDR3 region: CSARDLTSGDQETQYF.

V gene TRBV7-9 combines with J gene TRBJ2-1; TCRdb's D call, TRBD2, is unchecked because there is no DNA. The CDR3 spans 15 residues. Germline assignment: CDR1 SEHNR and CDR2 FQNEAQ (reference sequence). The CDR3: CASSASLQTYNEQFF.

The chain combines TRBV6-2 or TRBV6-3 with TRBJ2-2; TCRdb lists TRBD1, though no DNA is available to test this call. In germline, CDR1 is MNHEY, CDR2 SVGEGT. The CDR3 length is 15 residues. CDR3 protein: CASSYSPGENGELFF.

This sequence joins TRBV7-8 and TRBJ1-2; the TCRdb D gene call, TRBD1, has no DNA to confirm it. CDR1 and CDR2 from the germline V gene are SGHVS and FQNEAQ. This CDR3 spans 14 amino acids. CDR3 residues: CASSAYRGSDGYTF. The complete variable domain, with remaining parts taken from reference TRBV7-8 and TRBJ1-2, reads GAGVSQSPRYKVAKRGQDVALRCDPISGHVSLFWYQQALGQGPEFLTYFQNEAQLDKSGLPSDRFFAERPEGSVSTLKIQRTQQEDSAVYLCASSAYRGSDGYTFGSGTRLTVV.

The chain has TRBV7-9 and TRBJ1-1; the TCRdb D gene call, TRBD1, has no DNA to confirm it. The CDR3 is 13 residues long. Germline values: CDR1 SEHNR, CDR2 FQNEAQ (reference sequence). Here the CDR3 reads CASSQAGHGEAFF. Full variable domain (missing parts from reference TRBV7-9 and TRBJ1-1): DTGVSQNPRHKITKRGQNVTFRCDPISEHNRLYWYRQTLGQGPEFLTYFQNEAQLEKSRLLSDRFSAERPKGSFSTLEIQRTEQGDSAMYLCASSQAGHGEAFFGQGTRLTVV.

This chain connects TRBV4-3 to TRBJ2-3; TCRdb indicates TRBD2, and absent DNA this call remains unverified. CDR1 is LGHNA and CDR2 is YSLEER in the germline V gene. CDR3 length: 14 amino acids. The CDR3 loop reads CASSQSSATDTQYF.